What follows is one T cell receptor beta chain and its context. Its antigen is unknown. The sample is drawn from a study of shared clonotypes between healthy human individuals. Study-wide results and caveats: Some clonotypes were shared by all four sorted-subset donors, while others were not shared. The non-shared ones had lower generation probabilities than the shared ones. A handful of donors had around 5% of their naive CD4 clonotypes in common.

The CDR3 contains 15 residues. Deletions cut 4 bases from V and 11 bases from J, with 24 bases between. Germline V gives CDR1 SGHRS, CDR2 YFSETQ. The data were produced by immunoSEQ multiplex PCR, yet TCRdb's version contains in-frame clones alone and is incomplete. The sample holds 550,000 to 800,000 clones, roughly 87% seen once. The specimen sequenced was memory CD8+ T cells from PBMCs. Subset noted: CD45RO+ cells pooled with CCR7-negative TemRA cells. This chain uses TRBV5-1 with TRBJ2-5, with D perhaps matching TRBD1 (5 bases). This receptor was taken from a man between 18 and 35 years old in good health. Some clones in this sample may be carry-over from other donors' samples. CDR3 DNA sequence: TGCGCCAGCAGCCCTACGACAAAAAGGGGTGAGGAGCAGTACTTC. Its protein is CASSPTTKRGEEQYF.